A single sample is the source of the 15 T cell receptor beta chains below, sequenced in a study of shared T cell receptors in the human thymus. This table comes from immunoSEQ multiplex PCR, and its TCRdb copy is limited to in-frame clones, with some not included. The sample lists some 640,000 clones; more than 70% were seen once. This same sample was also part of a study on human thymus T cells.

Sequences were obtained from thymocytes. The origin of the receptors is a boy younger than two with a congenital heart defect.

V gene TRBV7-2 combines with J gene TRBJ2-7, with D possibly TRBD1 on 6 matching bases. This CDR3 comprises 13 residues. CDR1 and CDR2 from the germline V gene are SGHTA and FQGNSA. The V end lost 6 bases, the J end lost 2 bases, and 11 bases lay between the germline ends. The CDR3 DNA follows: TGTGCCAGCAGACCCGACAGGACCTACGAGCAGTACTTC. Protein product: CASRPDRTYEQYF.

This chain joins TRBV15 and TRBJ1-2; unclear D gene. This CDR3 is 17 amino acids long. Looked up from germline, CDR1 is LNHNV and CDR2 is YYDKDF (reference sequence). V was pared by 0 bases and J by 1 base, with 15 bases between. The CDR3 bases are TGTGCCACCAGCAGAGATTATGAGGGTCAGGATAACTATGGCTACACCTTC. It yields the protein CATSRDYEGQDNYGYTF. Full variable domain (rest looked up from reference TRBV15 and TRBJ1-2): DAMVIQNPRYQVTQFGKPVTLSCSQTLNHNVMYWYQQKSSQAPKLLFHYYDKDFNNEADTPDNFQSRRPNTSFCFLDIRSPGLGDTAMYLCATSRDYEGQDNYGYTFGSGTRLTVV.

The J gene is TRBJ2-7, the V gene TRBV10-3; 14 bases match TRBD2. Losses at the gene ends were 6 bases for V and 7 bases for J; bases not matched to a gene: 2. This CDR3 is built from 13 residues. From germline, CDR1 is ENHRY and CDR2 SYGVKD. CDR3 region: CAIRGLAGEEQYF. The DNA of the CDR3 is TGTGCCATCAGGGGACTAGCGGGAGAAGAGCAGTACTTC.

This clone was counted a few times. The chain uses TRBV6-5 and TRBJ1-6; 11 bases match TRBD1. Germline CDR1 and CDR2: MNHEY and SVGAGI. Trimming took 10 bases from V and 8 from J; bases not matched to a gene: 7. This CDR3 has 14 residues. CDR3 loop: CATGQGAKDSPLHF. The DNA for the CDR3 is TGTGCCACCGGACAGGGGGCGAAGGATTCACCCCTCCACTTT.

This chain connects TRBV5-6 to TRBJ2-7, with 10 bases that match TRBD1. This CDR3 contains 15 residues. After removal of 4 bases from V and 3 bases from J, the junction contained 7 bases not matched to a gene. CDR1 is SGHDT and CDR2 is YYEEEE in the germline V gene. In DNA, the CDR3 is TGTGCCAGCAGCCTAGGGACAGGGGACCTCTACGAGCAGTACTTC. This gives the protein CASSLGTGDLYEQYF.

The CDR3 nucleotides read TGTGCCAGCAGTTCCATTGCAGGGGCTGGAAACACCATATATTTT. It yields the protein CASSSIAGAGNTIYF. This rearrangement joins TRBV27 to TRBJ1-3; D might be TRBD1 (6 bases). Germline assignment: CDR1 MNHEY and CDR2 SMNVEV (reference sequence). Trimming took off 4 bases at V and 2 bases at J, with 12 bases between the two ends. The CDR3 contains 15 residues.

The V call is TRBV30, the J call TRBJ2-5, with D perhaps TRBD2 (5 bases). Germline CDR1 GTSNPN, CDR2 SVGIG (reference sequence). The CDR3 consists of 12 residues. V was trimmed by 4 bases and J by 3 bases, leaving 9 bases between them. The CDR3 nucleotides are TGTGCCTGGAAGTGGCGGGAAGAGACCCAGTACTTC. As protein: CAWKWREETQYF.

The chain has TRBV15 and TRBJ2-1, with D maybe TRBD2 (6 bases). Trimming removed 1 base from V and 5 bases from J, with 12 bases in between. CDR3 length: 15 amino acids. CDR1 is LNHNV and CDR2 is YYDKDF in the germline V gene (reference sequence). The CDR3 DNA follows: TGTGCCACCAGCAGAGCGGTGAGGAGGGACAATGAGCAGTTCTTC. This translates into CATSRAVRRDNEQFF. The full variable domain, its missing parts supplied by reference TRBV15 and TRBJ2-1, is DAMVIQNPRYQVTQFGKPVTLSCSQTLNHNVMYWYQQKSSQAPKLLFHYYDKDFNNEADTPDNFQSRRPNTSFCFLDIRSPGLGDTAMYLCATSRAVRRDNEQFFGPGTRLTVL.

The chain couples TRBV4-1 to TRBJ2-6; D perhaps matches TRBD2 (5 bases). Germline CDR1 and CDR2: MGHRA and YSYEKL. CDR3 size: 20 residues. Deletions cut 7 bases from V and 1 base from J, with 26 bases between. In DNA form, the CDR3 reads TGCGCCAGCACCCAGACTCCCCGGCGGGCCCCCAAATCTGGGGCCAACGTCCTGACTTTC. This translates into CASTQTPRRAPKSGANVLTF.

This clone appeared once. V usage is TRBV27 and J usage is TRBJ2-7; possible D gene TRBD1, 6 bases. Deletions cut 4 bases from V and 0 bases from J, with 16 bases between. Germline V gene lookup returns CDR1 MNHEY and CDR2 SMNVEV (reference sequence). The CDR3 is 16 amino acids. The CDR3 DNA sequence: TGTGCCAGCAGTTCCCGGACAGCAGCAAGCTCCTACGAGCAGTACTTC. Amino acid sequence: CASSSRTAASSYEQYF.

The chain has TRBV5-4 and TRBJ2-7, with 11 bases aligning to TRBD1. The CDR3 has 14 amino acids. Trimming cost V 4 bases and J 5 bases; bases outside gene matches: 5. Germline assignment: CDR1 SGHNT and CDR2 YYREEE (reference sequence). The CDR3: CASSGTGGRNEQYF. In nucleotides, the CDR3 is TGTGCCAGCAGCGGGACAGGGGGGAGGAACGAGCAGTACTTC.

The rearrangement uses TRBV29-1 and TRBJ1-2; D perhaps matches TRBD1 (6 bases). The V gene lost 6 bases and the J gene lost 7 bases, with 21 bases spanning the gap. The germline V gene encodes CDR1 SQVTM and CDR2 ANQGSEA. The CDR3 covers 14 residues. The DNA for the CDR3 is TGCAGCGTCCATGTGGGGGAGGGGGGTGGTGGCTACACCTTC. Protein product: CSVHVGEGGGGYTF.

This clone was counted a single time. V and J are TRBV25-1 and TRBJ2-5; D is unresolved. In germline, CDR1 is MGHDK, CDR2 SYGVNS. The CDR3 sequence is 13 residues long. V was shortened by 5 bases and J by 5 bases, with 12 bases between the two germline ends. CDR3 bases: TGTGCCAGCAGTCTTTCCTTTCGGGAGACCCAGTACTTC. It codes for CASSLSFRETQYF. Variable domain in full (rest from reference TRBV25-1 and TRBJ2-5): EADIYQTPRYLVIGTGKKITLECSQTMGHDKMYWYQQDPGMELHLIHYSYGVNSTEKGDLSSESTVSRIRTEHFPLTLESARPSHTSQYLCASSLSFRETQYFGPGTRLLVL.

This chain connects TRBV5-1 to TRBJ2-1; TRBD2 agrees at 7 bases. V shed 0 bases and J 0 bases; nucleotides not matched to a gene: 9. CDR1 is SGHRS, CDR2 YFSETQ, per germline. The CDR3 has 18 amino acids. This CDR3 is CASSLVSRLAASYNEQFF. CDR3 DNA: TGCGCCAGCAGCTTGGTTAGTCGGCTAGCGGCCTCCTACAATGAGCAGTTCTTC.

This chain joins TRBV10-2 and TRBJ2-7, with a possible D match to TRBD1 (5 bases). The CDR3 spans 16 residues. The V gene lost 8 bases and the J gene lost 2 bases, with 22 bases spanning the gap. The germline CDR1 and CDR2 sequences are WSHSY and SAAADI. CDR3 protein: CASGAGFLGPPYEQYF. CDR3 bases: TGCGCCAGCGGGGCCGGGTTCCTAGGGCCTCCCTACGAGCAGTACTTC.